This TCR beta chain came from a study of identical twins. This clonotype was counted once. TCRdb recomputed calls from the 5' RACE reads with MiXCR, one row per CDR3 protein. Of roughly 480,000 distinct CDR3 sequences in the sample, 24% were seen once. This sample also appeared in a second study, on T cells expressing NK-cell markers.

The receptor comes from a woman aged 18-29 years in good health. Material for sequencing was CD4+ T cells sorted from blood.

CDR3 in DNA: TGCAGTGCCCAGGGTAGGGGGCTCTCCTACGAGCAGTACTTC. This sequence encodes CSAQGRGLSYEQYF. The V call is TRBV20-1, the J call TRBJ2-7; TRBD1 agrees at 7 bases. This CDR3 spans 14 amino acids. V was pared by 6 bases and J by 0 bases, with 8 bases of the junction left unmatched. The germline V gene encodes CDR1 DFQATT and CDR2 SNEGSKA (reference sequence).